The following is a T cell receptor (beta chain) sequence with its context. Its antigen is not identified. The record originates from a study of T cells in narcolepsy. The wider study: Healthy controls were enrolled alongside patients with narcolepsy type 1 or type 2. General study points: No autoreactive T cell clone sequences appeared in some memory CD4+ repertoires.

Generated by immunoSEQ multiplex PCR, the TCRdb table keeps only in-frame clones and is missing some. The sample includes approximately 32,000 clones, roughly 82% of them seen just once. V was pared by 5 bases and J by 3 bases, with 6 bases of the junction left unmatched. Germline CDR1 MNHEY, CDR2 SMNVEV (reference sequence). CDR3 length equals 15 residues. Input material: CD45RA- memory CD4+ T cells from PBMCs. This clonotype was obtained from a human donor with narcolepsy. V gene TRBV27 combines with J gene TRBJ2-7, with 11 bases identical to TRBD1. The CDR3 sequence is CASSRWTGGNYEQYF. CDR3 nucleotide sequence: TGTGCCAGCAGTCGATGGACAGGGGGCAACTACGAGCAGTACTTC.